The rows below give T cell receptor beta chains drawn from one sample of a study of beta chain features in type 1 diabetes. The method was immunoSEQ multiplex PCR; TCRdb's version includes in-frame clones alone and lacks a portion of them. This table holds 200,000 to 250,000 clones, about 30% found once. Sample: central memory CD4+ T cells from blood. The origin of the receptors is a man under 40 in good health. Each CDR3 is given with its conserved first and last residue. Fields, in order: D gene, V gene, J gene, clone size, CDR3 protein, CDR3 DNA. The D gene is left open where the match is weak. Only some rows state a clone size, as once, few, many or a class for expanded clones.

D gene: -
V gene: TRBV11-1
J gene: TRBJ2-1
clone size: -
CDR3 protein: CASSSPTVNEQFF
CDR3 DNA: TGTGCCAGCAGCTCGCCGACAGTGAATGAGCAGTTCTTC

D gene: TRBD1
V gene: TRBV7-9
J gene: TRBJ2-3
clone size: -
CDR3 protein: CASSSTGVGTDTQYF
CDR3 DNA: TGTGCCAGCAGCTCGACAGGGGTGGGCACAGATACGCAGTATTTT

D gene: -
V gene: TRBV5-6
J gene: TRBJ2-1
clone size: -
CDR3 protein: CASSFSRNEQFF
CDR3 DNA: TGTGCCAGCAGCTTCTCGCGCAATGAGCAGTTCTTC

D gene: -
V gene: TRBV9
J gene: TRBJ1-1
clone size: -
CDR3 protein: CASSALSGTEAFF
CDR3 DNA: TGTGCCAGCAGCGCCCTTTCGGGTACTGAAGCTTTCTTT

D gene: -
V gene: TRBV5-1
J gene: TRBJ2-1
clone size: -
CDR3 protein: CASSLGSGEQFF
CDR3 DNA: TGCGCCAGCAGCTTGGGCAGTGGAGAGCAGTTCTTC

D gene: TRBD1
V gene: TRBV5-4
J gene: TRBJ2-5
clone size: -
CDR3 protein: CASSSGQKIETQYF
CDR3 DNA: TGTGCCAGCAGCTCGGGACAGAAAATAGAGACCCAGTACTTC

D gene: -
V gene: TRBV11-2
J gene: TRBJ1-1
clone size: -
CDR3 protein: CASSLRGTEAFF
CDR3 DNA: TGTGCCAGCAGTCTAAGGGGCACTGAAGCTTTCTTT

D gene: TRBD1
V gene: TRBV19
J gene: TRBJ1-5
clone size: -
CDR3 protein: CASSDDRTGGNQPQHF
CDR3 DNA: TGTGCCAGTAGCGATGATCGGACAGGGGGCAATCAGCCCCAGCATTTT

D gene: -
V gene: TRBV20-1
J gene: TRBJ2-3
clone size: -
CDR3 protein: CSASMGDTQYF
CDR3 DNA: TGCAGTGCTAGTATGGGTGATACGCAGTATTTT

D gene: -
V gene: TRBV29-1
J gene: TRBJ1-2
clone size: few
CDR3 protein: CSVTDEQLGYTF
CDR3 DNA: TGCAGCGTGACGGACGAGCAATTAGGCTACACCTTC

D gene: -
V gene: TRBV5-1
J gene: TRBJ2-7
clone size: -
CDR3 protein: CASSLAGNRGYEQYF
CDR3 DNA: TGCGCCAGCAGCTTGGCAGGTAACAGAGGCTACGAGCAGTACTTC

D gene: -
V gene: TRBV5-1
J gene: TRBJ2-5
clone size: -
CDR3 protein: CASSGGSGTGETQYF
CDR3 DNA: TGCGCCAGCAGCGGGGGCTCTGGGACGGGAGAGACCCAGTACTTC

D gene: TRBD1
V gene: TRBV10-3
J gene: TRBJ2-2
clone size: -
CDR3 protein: CAISESTGDNTGELFF
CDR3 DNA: TGTGCCATCAGTGAGTCTACAGGGGACAACACCGGGGAGCTGTTTTTT

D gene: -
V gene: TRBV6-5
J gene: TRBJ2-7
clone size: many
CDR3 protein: CASSPGGLLEQYF
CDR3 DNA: TGTGCCAGCAGTCCTGGAGGGCTGCTCGAGCAGTACTTC

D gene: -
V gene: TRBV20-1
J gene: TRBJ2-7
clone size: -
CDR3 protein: CSARSPGEQYF
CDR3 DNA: TGCAGTGCTAGATCGCCGGGCGAGCAGTACTTC

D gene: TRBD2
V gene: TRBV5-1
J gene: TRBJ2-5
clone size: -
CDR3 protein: CASSYSGETQYF
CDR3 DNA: TGCGCCAGCAGCTATAGCGGGGAGACCCAGTACTTC

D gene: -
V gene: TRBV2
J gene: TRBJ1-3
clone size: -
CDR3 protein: CATQVGDTGNTIYF
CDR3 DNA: TGTGCCACCCAGGTCGGGGACACTGGAAACACCATATATTTT

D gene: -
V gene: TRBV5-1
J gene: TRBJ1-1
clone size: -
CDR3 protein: CASSLAQPSGTEAFF
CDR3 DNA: TGCGCCAGCAGCTTGGCCCAGCCCAGCGGCACTGAAGCTTTCTTT

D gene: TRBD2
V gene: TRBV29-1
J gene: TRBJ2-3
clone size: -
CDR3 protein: CSVEVGVDSGGYTQYF
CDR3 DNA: TGCAGCGTTGAAGTGGGTGTGGACAGCGGGGGTTATACGCAGTATTTT

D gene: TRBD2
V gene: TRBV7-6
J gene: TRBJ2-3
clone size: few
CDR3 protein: CASSLDLAGGPDTQYF
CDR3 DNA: TGTGCCAGCAGCTTAGACCTAGCGGGGGGCCCAGATACGCAGTATTTT

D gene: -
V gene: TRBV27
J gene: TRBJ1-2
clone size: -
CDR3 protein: CASSRPQGEGYTF
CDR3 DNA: TGTGCCAGCAGTAGGCCCCAGGGCGAGGGCTACACCTTC

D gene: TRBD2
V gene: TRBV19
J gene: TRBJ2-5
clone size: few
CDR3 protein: CASSIGEGLGTQYF
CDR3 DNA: TGTGCCAGTAGTATAGGGGAGGGTTTGGGGACCCAGTACTTC

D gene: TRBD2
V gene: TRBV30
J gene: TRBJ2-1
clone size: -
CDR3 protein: CAWSSNSGTFQFF
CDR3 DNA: TGTGCCTGGAGTTCTAATAGCGGGACCTTCCAGTTCTTC

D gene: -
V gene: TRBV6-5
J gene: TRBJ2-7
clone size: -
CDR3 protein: CASSPERNREQYF
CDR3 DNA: TGTGCCAGCAGTCCCGAGCGCAACCGGGAGCAGTACTTC

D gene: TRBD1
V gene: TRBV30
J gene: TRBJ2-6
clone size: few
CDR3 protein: CAWVRDSTGYSGANVLTF
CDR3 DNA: TGTGCCTGGGTCCGGGACAGCACCGGTTACTCTGGGGCCAACGTCCTGACTTTC

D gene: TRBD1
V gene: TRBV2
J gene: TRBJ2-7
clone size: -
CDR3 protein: CASRETGGSSYEQYF
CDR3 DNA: TGTGCCAGCAGAGAGACAGGGGGCTCTTCCTACGAGCAGTACTTC

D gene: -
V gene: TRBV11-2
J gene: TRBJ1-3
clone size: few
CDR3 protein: CASSLAGTRNTIYF
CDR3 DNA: TGTGCCAGCAGCTTAGCAGGGACCAGAAACACCATATATTTT

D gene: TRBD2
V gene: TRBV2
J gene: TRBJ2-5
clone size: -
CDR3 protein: CASRVGSGKETQYF
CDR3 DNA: TGTGCCAGCAGAGTAGGTAGCGGGAAAGAGACCCAGTACTTC

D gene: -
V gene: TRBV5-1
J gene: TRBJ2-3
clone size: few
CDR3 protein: CASGQRPGDTQYF
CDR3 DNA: TGCGCCAGCGGACAGCGGCCGGGAGATACGCAGTATTTT

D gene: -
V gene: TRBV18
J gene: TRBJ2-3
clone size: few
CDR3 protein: CASSRDRDGSTDTQYF
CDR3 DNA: TGTGCCAGCTCTCGGGACCGGGACGGAAGCACAGATACGCAGTATTTT

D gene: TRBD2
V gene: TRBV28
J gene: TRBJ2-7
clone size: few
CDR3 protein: CASSTLAGALYEQYF
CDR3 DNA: TGTGCCAGCAGTACCCTAGCGGGAGCTCTCTACGAGCAGTACTTC

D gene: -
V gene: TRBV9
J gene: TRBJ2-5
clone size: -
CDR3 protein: CASSVEREEGETQYF
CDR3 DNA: TGTGCCAGCAGCGTAGAAAGGGAAGAAGGAGAGACCCAGTACTTC

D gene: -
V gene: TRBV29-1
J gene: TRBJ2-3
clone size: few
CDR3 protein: CSVVGVGSSTDTQYF
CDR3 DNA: TGCAGCGTTGTGGGGGTCGGGAGCTCAACAGATACGCAGTATTTT

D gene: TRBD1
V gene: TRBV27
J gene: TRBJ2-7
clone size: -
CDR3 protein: CASSPRTGFYEQYF
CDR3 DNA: TGTGCCAGCAGTCCCCGGACAGGGTTCTACGAGCAGTACTTC

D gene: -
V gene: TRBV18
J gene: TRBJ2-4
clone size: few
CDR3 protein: CASSPERNDIQYF
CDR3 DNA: TGTGCCAGCTCACCTGAGCGTAATGACATTCAGTACTTC

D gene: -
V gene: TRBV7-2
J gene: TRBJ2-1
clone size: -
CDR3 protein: CASSLGDYNEQFF
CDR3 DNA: TGTGCCAGCAGCTTAGGGGATTACAATGAGCAGTTCTTC

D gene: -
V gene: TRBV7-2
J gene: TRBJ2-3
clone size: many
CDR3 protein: CASSLTPSSDTQYF
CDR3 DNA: TGTGCCAGCAGCTTAACCCCAAGTTCAGATACGCAGTATTTT

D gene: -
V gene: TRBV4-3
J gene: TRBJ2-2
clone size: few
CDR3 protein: CASSQGDTGPAIGELFF
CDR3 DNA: TGCGCCAGCAGCCAAGGGGACACGGGTCCGGCTATCGGGGAGCTGTTTTTT

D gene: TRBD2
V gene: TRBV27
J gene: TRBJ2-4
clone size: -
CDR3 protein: CASSLVGGIQYF
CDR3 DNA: TGTGCCAGCAGTTTAGTGGGAGGGATTCAGTACTTC

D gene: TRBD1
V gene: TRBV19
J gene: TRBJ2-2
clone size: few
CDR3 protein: CASSNRGSGELFF
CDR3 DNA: TGTGCCAGTAGTAACAGGGGTAGCGGGGAGCTGTTTTTT

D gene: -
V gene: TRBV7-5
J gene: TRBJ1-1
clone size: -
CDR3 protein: CVRSSVRRQGPMSYTEAFF
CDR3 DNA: TGTGTCAGAAGCTCCGTCCGCAGACAGGGGCCTATGTCGTACACTGAAGCTTTCTTT

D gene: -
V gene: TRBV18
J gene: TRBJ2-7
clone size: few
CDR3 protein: CASSPTGSGYEQYF
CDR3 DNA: TGTGCCAGCTCACCAACGGGGTCAGGCTACGAGCAGTACTTC

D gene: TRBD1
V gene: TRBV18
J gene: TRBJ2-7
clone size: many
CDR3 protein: CASSPTDRVGKDEQYF
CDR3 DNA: TGTGCCAGCTCACCAACCGACAGGGTAGGAAAGGACGAGCAGTACTTC

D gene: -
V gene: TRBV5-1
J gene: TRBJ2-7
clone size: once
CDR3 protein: CASSPGDSSYEQYF
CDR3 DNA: TGCGCCAGCAGCCCGGGGGACAGCTCCTACGAGCAGTACTTC

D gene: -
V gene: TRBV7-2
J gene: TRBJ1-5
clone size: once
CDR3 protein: CASGDINRNQPQHF
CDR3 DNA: TGTGCCAGCGGTGACATCAATCGCAATCAGCCCCAGCATTTT

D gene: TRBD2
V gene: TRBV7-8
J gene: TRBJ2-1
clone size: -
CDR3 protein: CASSLGAASGINEQFF
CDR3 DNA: TGTGCCAGCAGCCTCGGGGCGGCTAGCGGGATAAATGAGCAGTTCTTC

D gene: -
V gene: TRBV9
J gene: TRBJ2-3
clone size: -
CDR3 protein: CASSGLGGTSTDTQYF
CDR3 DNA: TGTGCCAGCAGCGGACTAGGGGGAACCAGCACAGATACGCAGTATTTT

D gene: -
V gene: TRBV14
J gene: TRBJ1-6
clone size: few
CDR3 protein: CASSQGNGYNSPLHF
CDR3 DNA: TGTGCCAGCAGCCAAGGGAACGGCTATAATTCACCCCTCCACTTT

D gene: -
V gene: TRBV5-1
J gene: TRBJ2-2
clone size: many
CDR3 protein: CASSYDSQAVTGELFF
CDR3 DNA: TGCGCCAGCAGCTATGACAGCCAGGCGGTAACCGGGGAGCTGTTTTTT

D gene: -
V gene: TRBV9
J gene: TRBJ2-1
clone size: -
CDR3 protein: CASSSRTASYNEQFF
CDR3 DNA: TGTGCCAGCAGCTCCCGGACAGCCTCCTACAATGAGCAGTTCTTC

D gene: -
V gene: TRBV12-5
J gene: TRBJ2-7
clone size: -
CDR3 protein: CASGLGFQGVDEQYF
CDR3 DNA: TGTGCTAGTGGTTTGGGGTTTCAGGGTGTCGACGAGCAGTACTTC

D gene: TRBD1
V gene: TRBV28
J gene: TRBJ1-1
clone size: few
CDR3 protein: CASSTIGTGDLNTEAFF
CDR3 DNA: TGTGCCAGCAGCACAATCGGGACAGGTGACCTGAACACTGAAGCTTTCTTT

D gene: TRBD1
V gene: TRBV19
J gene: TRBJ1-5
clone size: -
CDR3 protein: CASDDRAYSNQPQHF
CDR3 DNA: TGTGCCAGTGATGACAGGGCATATAGCAATCAGCCCCAGCATTTT

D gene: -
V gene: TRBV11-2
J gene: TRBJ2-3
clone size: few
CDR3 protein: CASSFYRDTDTQYF
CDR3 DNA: TGTGCCAGCAGCTTTTACAGGGACACAGATACGCAGTATTTT

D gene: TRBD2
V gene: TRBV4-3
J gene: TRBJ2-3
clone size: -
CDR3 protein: CASSQEGTTYRSDTQYF
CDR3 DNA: TGCGCCAGCAGCCAAGAGGGGACTACATATCGGTCAGATACGCAGTATTTT

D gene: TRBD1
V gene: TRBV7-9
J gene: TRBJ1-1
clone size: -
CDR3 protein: CASSRGQGLNTEAFF
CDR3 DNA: TGTGCCAGCAGCCGCGGACAGGGGCTAAACACTGAAGCTTTCTTT

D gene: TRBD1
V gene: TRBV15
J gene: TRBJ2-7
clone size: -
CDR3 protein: CATSRAGQGPYEQYF
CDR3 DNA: TGTGCCACCAGCAGAGCAGGACAGGGACCCTACGAGCAGTACTTC

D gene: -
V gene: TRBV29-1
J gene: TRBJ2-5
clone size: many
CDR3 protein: CSVGSGAKETQYF
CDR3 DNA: TGCAGCGTTGGGAGCGGAGCTAAAGAGACCCAGTACTTC

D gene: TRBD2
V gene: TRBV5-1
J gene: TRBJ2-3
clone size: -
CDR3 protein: CASSLDMARGVGTDTQYF
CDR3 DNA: TGCGCCAGCAGCTTGGATATGGCGCGGGGGGTGGGCACAGATACGCAGTATTTT